The source of this TCR beta chain is a study of blood T cell repertoires in COVID-19. Study details: Specimens from acute and convalescent COVID-19 originated in the United States, Italy and Spain.

The CDR3 consists of 15 residues. Germline CDR1 reads SNHLY; CDR2 reads FYNNEI. The V gene end was trimmed by 5 bases and the J gene end by 0 bases; junction bases not matched to a gene: 3. Methods used by the authors: Estimation of nucleated cell counts relied on the amplification of reference gene primers. Produced via immunoSEQ multiplex PCR; TCRdb's table is partial and in-frame only. For V, J and clone size, that table is used; D and trimming come from the DNA. The sample has some 87,000 clones, around 82% seen once. The TCR sequence derives from a man aged 50 or older who had recovered from COVID-19. The rearrangement joins TRBV2 to TRBJ2-3, with 9 bases fitting TRBD2. Sequencing input: peripheral blood. The CDR3 nucleotides are TGTGCCAGCAGTACGCTAGCGGGGAGCACAGATACGCAGTATTTT. As protein: CASSTLAGSTDTQYF. Supplemented by reference TRBV2 and TRBJ2-3, the full variable domain reads EPEVTQTPSHQVTQMGQEVILRCVPISNHLYFYWYRQILGQKVEFLVSFYNNEISEKSEIFDDQFSVERPDGSNFTLKIRSTKLEDSAMYFCASSTLAGSTDTQYFGPGTRLTVL.